A single TCR beta chain is shown here with its context. Its antigen is unidentified. These data originate in a study of monozygotic twins with inflammatory bowel disease. Whole-study findings and limits: Similarity of repertoires did not differ between concordant and discordant twins, possibly from limited power.

Following a re-call of the 5' RACE reads, TCRdb has one entry per CDR3 protein and lacks DNA. This sample's clone table lists about 300,000 distinct CDR3 sequences. This CDR3 contains 14 residues. Germline loops: CDR1 SEHNR, CDR2 FQNEAQ (reference sequence). The clonotype was recovered from a human donor with ulcerative colitis or Crohn's disease, or a healthy co-twin of an affected twin (not recorded which). The specimen was blood. V gene TRBV7-9 combines with J gene TRBJ1-4. The chain's CDR3 is CASAGVWTHEKLFF.